These T cell receptor beta chains were read from a single sample in a study of cytomegalovirus exposure and HLA in healthy donors. This table comes from immunoSEQ multiplex PCR, and its TCRdb copy is limited to in-frame clones, with some not included. The table records 100,000 to 120,000 clones, just under 80% of them present only once. Sequences were obtained from PBMCs. These receptors all come from a male donor in good health and CMV-seronegative. The CDR3 runs from the conserved cysteine through the conserved F or W. D genes are given only for firm matches. Size values are once, few and many counts, or a class for expanded clones, and some rows have none.

clone_size | j_call | d_call | v_call | cdr3_aa | cdr3_nt
. | TRBJ1-2 | . | TRBV9 | CASSPPQGRYGYTF | TGTGCCAGCAGCCCCCCGCAGGGGAGATATGGCTACACCTTC
. | TRBJ2-2 | TRBD2 | TRBV4-1 | CASSDGTTNTGELFF | TGCGCCAGCAGTGACGGGACTACCAACACCGGGGAGCTGTTTTTT
. | TRBJ2-7 | TRBD1 | TRBV7-9 | CSSSRQGIYEQYF | TGTTCCAGCAGTAGACAGGGGATCTACGAGCAGTACTTC
once | TRBJ2-3 | TRBD2 | TRBV7-9 | CASSYGTSGDTQYF | TGTGCCAGCAGCTATGGGACTAGCGGAGATACGCAGTATTTT
. | TRBJ1-1 | TRBD1 | TRBV6-5 | CASSYRGRGTEAFF | TGTGCCAGCAGTTACAGGGGGCGAGGCACTGAAGCTTTCTTT
. | TRBJ2-5 | . | TRBV27 | CASSFGGRETQYF | TGTGCCAGCAGTTTTGGAGGAAGAGAGACCCAGTACTTC
few | TRBJ2-3 | . | TRBV4-2 | CASSQERAATDTQYF | TGTGCCAGCAGCCAAGAGAGGGCAGCTACAGATACGCAGTATTTT
. | TRBJ2-1 | . | TRBV7-6 | CASSLQAGSFLFF | TGTGCCAGCAGCTTACAAGCGGGTTCGTTTCTGTTCTTC
. | TRBJ2-2 | . | TRBV11-2 | CASSFRTVTNTGELFF | TGTGCCAGCAGCTTTCGGACAGTCACGAACACCGGGGAGCTGTTTTTT
. | TRBJ2-7 | . | TRBV14 | CASSQAGYEQYF | TGTGCCAGCAGCCAAGCAGGCTACGAGCAGTACTTC
. | TRBJ2-2 | TRBD2 | TRBV28 | CASSRRGTSGRARFTGELFF | TGTGCCAGCAGTAGACGCGGGACTAGCGGGAGGGCAAGGTTCACCGGGGAGCTGTTTTTT
. | TRBJ1-4 | TRBD1 | TRBV6-6 | CASSYSGQANNEKLFF | TGTGCCAGCAGTTACTCTGGACAGGCCAACAATGAAAAACTGTTTTTT
. | TRBJ1-1 | . | TRBV7-8 | CASSPDGEEAFF | TGTGCCAGCAGCCCTGATGGGGAGGAGGCTTTCTTT
. | TRBJ2-5 | . | TRBV5-6 | CASSLPRGETQYF | TGTGCCAGCAGCTTACCACGGGGAGAGACCCAGTACTTC
. | TRBJ2-7 | . | TRBV6-1 | CASELMSGLYHF | TGTGCCAGCGAATTAATGTCAGGACTTTATCACTTC
once | TRBJ2-3 | TRBD2 | TRBV6-1 | CATTGLAGGTDTQYF | TGTGCCACAACGGGACTAGCGGGAGGTACAGATACGCAGTATTTT
. | TRBJ2-1 | TRBD2 | TRBV2 | CASSWGPGGTYNEQFF | TGTGCCAGCAGTTGGGGTCCGGGAGGAACCTACAATGAGCAGTTCTTC
. | TRBJ2-7 | . | TRBV6-1 | CASSDRGPDEQYF | TGTGCCAGCAGTGACCGAGGGCCCGACGAGCAGTACTTC
. | TRBJ2-3 | . | TRBV7-7 | CASAAGGITDTQYF | TGTGCTAGCGCCGCTGGGGGGATCACAGATACGCAGTATTTT
. | TRBJ1-1 | TRBD1 | TRBV5-1 | CASSFGDRVMNTEALF | TGCGCCAGCAGCTTCGGAGACAGGGTTATGAACACTGAAGCTCTCTTT
. | TRBJ1-1 | . | TRBV5-1 | CASSLGGVEAFF | TGCGCCAGCAGCTTGGGAGGTGTGGAAGCTTTCTTT
. | TRBJ1-1 | . | TRBV19 | CASIPGVVPYMNTEAFF | TGTGCCAGTATTCCAGGGGTCGTGCCTTACATGAACACTGAAGCTTTCTTT
. | TRBJ1-3 | TRBD1 | TRBV14 | CASSQIPISGTGGNTIYF | TGTGCCAGCAGCCAAATTCCGATTTCCGGGACAGGGGGTAACACCATATATTTT
. | TRBJ2-7 | . | TRBV4-1 | CASSRGRGYEQYF | TGCGCCAGCAGCCGCGGTCGGGGTTACGAGCAGTACTTC
. | TRBJ2-2 | TRBD1 | TRBV10-3 | CAISEVSRTGGFTGELFF | TGTGCCATCAGTGAGGTTTCGCGGACAGGGGGCTTTACCGGGGAGCTGTTTTTT
. | TRBJ2-7 | TRBD2 | TRBV5-1 | CASSYTSGGPYEQYF | TGCGCCAGCAGCTATACTAGCGGAGGGCCATACGAGCAGTACTTC
. | TRBJ1-2 | . | TRBV4-3 | CASSQGTGYTF | TGCGCCAGCAGCCAGGGCACCGGCTACACCTTC
. | TRBJ1-6 | . | TRBV6-1 | CASSETENSPLHF | TGTGCCAGCAGTGAAACAGAGAATTCACCCCTCCACTTT
. | TRBJ2-5 | TRBD1 | TRBV5-1 | CASSLGRGQQETQYF | TGCGCCAGCAGCTTGGGTCGGGGACAGCAAGAGACCCAGTACTTC
few | TRBJ2-2 | . | TRBV2 | CASSPRLLANTGELFF | TGTGCCAGCAGTCCGAGACTGCTAGCGAACACCGGGGAGCTGTTTTTT
once | TRBJ2-2 | . | TRBV19 | CASSIEGLLTGELFF | TGTGCCAGTAGTATAGAGGGCCTCCTCACCGGGGAGCTGTTTTTT
. | TRBJ2-2 | TRBD2 | TRBV5-4 | CASSTWTSGMGELFF | TGTGCCAGCAGCACATGGACTAGCGGGATGGGGGAGCTGTTTTTT